One and the same sample provided the 18 T cell receptor beta chains below, sequenced in a study of OX40 agonist ivuxolimab in advanced cancers. Profiling relied on immunoSEQ multiplex PCR, and the TCRdb table lists in-frame clones only, not all of them. The profile shows 47,000 or so clones, around 90% of them singletons. The source material was CD4+ or CD8+ T cells sorted from blood, sampled in a trial of the OX40 agonist ivuxolimab. All receptors derive from an adult with an advanced solid tumor such as melanoma, head and neck, liver or kidney cancer.

The chain links TRBV19 to TRBJ2-7, with D possibly called TRBD1 or TRBD2 (5 bases each). Trimming removed 11 bases at V and 0 bases at J, with 17 bases between. Germline lookup yields CDR1 LNHDA and CDR2 SQIVND (reference sequence). CDR3 length: 14 amino acids. The CDR3, as DNA: TGTGCCGGCTCCGGGACGCCGAGCTCCTACGAGCAGTACTTC. It encodes CAGSGTPSSYEQYF.

The V and J genes are TRBV25-1 and TRBJ2-5; D may match TRBD1 or TRBD2 (5 bases each). The V and J ends lost 6 bases and 2 bases respectively, with 10 bases between them. The CDR3 is 13 amino acids. Germline-derived CDR1 and CDR2 are MGHDK and SYGVNS. DNA of the CDR3: TGTGCCAGCAGCTGGGACGGTCAAGAGACCCAGTACTTC. Amino acid sequence: CASSWDGQETQYF.

This rearrangement joins TRBV7-2 to TRBJ2-7; 11 positions match TRBD2. V lost 2 bases to trimming and J lost 3 bases; unmatched junction nucleotides: 3. The V gene's germline CDR1 is SGHTA and CDR2 FQGNSA. The CDR3 totals 15 residues. The CDR3 DNA is TGTGCCAGCAGCTTACTAGCGGGGGGCTTCTACGAGCAGTACTTC. Translated, it gives CASSLLAGGFYEQYF.

The rearrangement links TRBV29-1 to TRBJ2-7, with TRBD2 as a possible D gene (7 bases). The CDR3 contains 17 residues. V shed 5 bases and J shed 3 bases, with 26 bases lying between them. The V gene's germline CDR1 is SQVTM and CDR2 ANQGSEA. In DNA, the CDR3 is TGCAGCGTTCGGGGGGAAACCCAGGGGTATGGCCTCTACGAGCAGTACTTC. It is translated as CSVRGETQGYGLYEQYF.

The chain combines TRBV5-4 with TRBJ2-1; the D is unclear. The V end was cut by 0 bases, the J end by 6 bases, with 4 bases between. Germline V gene data show CDR1 as SGHNT and CDR2 as YYREEE (reference sequence). There are 12 residues in the CDR3. CDR3 sequence reads: CASSLGGNEQFF. In DNA, the CDR3 is TGTGCCAGCAGCTTGGGGGGCAATGAGCAGTTCTTC.

The genes are TRBV23-1 and TRBJ2-1; 9 bases line up with TRBD1. TRBV23-1 qualifies as an ORF whose function is uncertain. This CDR3 has 16 amino acids. The ends lost 2 bases at V and 4 bases at J; junction bases unmatched: 6. This CDR3 reads CASSQGGTGWYNEQFF. The DNA of the CDR3 is TGCGCCAGCAGTCAAGGCGGGACAGGGTGGTACAATGAGCAGTTCTTC.

V and J are TRBV10-3 and TRBJ1-3, with D tentatively TRBD1 (5 bases). V was trimmed by 7 bases and J by 9 bases, leaving 13 bases between them. Germline V CDR1 and CDR2: ENHRY, SYGVKD. The CDR3 contains 12 residues. CDR3 nucleotide sequence: TGTGCCATCATTTCCCAGGGAGGCACCATATATTTT. Protein: CAIISQGGTIYF.

The CDR3, as DNA: TGTGCCAGCACCTCCCGGGTGGGGGGTGCAGATACGCAGTATTTT. Its translation is CASTSRVGGADTQYF. The gene calls are TRBV7-9 and TRBJ2-3; maybe TRBD2 (6 bases). Germline values: CDR1 SEHNR, CDR2 FQNEAQ (reference sequence). V was clipped by 7 bases and J by 4 bases, with 18 bases between them. The CDR3 spans 15 residues.

V gene TRBV16 combines with J gene TRBJ2-3; 7 positions agree with TRBD1. Germline CDR1 reads KGHSY; CDR2 reads FQNENV. This CDR3 spans 19 amino acids. The V segment lost 3 bases and the J segment 3 bases; nucleotides outside the gene matches: 18. CDR3 residues: CASSQETLGQSLGTDTQYF. In nucleotides, the CDR3 is TGTGCCAGCAGCCAGGAGACGCTGGGACAGTCCTTGGGGACAGATACGCAGTATTTT.

The rearrangement joins TRBV7-9 to TRBJ2-5, with D tentatively TRBD1 (6 bases). V was pared by 6 bases and J by 4 bases, with 15 bases between. This CDR3 is built from 14 residues. The germline V gene has CDR1 SEHNR and CDR2 FQNEAQ (reference sequence). CDR3 amino acids: CASSRDRFIETQYF. CDR3 nucleotide sequence: TGTGCCAGCAGTCGTGACAGGTTCATAGAGACCCAGTACTTC.

The chain links TRBV7-9 to TRBJ2-7; TRBD1 might be the D (5 bases). Per germline, CDR1 SEHNR and CDR2 FQNEAQ (reference sequence). Trimming removed 5 bases from V and 2 bases from J, with 10 bases in between. This CDR3 spans 13 amino acids. The CDR3 sequence is CASSTDSPYEQYF. CDR3 in DNA: TGTGCCAGCAGCACTGACAGTCCCTACGAGCAGTACTTC. Using reference TRBV7-9 and TRBJ2-7 for the parts outside the CDR3, the full variable domain is DTGVSQNPRHKITKRGQNVTFRCDPISEHNRLYWYRQTLGQGPEFLTYFQNEAQLEKSRLLSDRFSAERPKGSFSTLEIQRTEQGDSAMYLCASSTDSPYEQYFGPGTRLTVT.

The rearrangement uses TRBV7-2 and TRBJ1-5, with unresolved D. The CDR3 covers 13 residues. Trimming took 5 bases from V and 8 from J, leaving 13 bases between them. From germline, CDR1 is SGHTA and CDR2 FQGNSA. Here the CDR3 DNA reads TGTGCCAGCAGCCCAACCCTCAGTGAGCCCCAGCATTTT. Protein: CASSPTLSEPQHF.

This sequence joins TRBV7-2 and TRBJ1-2; TRBD1 matches 7 bases. CDR1 and CDR2 from the germline V gene are SGHTA and FQGNSA. The CDR3 is 17 residues long. V trimming: 5 bases; J trimming: 8 bases; junction bases outside the gene matches: 20. The CDR3 here is CASSPLTGTEDPSGYTF. The CDR3 coding sequence is TGTGCCAGCAGCCCATTAACCGGGACAGAGGACCCTTCGGGCTACACCTTC.

This rearrangement joins TRBV13 to TRBJ2-5; TRBD1 might be the D (5 bases). The V and J ends lost 2 bases and 3 bases respectively, with 13 bases between them. Germline V gives CDR1 PRHDT, CDR2 FYEKMQ (reference sequence). The CDR3 has 15 residues. The CDR3 is CASSLRGPREETQYF. CDR3 nucleotide sequence: TGTGCCAGCAGCTTAAGGGGTCCCAGGGAAGAGACCCAGTACTTC.

The chain is built from TRBV15 and TRBJ1-1; 9 bases fit TRBD1. V shed 3 bases, J shed 5 bases, and the junction held 7 bases outside the gene matches. This CDR3 spans 15 amino acids. Germline-derived CDR1 and CDR2 are LNHNV and YYDKDF (reference sequence). The CDR3 sequence is CATSRPGTGNTEAFF. The CDR3, as DNA: TGTGCCACCAGCAGGCCCGGGACAGGGAATACTGAAGCTTTCTTT.

This clone has a single count. The V call is TRBV10-2, the J call TRBJ1-2; maybe TRBD1 (5 bases). This CDR3 has 14 residues. Germline CDR1 and CDR2: WSHSY and SAAADI. V gave up 2 bases and J gave up 5 bases, with 12 bases separating them. The CDR3, as DNA: TGCGCCAGCAGTGAGGCGCAGAGGGGTTATGGCTACACCTTC. This codes for CASSEAQRGYGYTF.

The chain combines TRBV19 with TRBJ2-1; D unresolved. The ends were cut back, 1 base at V and 3 bases at J, with 4 bases in the middle. The CDR3 spans 13 residues. Germline-derived CDR1 and CDR2 are LNHDA and SQIVND (reference sequence). The DNA of the CDR3 is TGTGCCAGTAGTATAGGGATCTACAATGAGCAGTTCTTC. This gives the protein CASSIGIYNEQFF.

The chain links TRBV27 to TRBJ1-5, with a tentative D call TRBD1 (6 bases). CDR1 is MNHEY, CDR2 SMNVEV, per germline (reference sequence). The CDR3 loop spans 14 amino acids. Trimming removed 10 bases at V and 3 bases at J, with 16 bases between. Here the CDR3 reads CATNRAGHNQPQHF. The CDR3 DNA reads as TGTGCCACCAACAGGGCAGGGCACAATCAGCCCCAGCATTTT.